This TCR beta chain originates from a study of T cells after yellow fever vaccination. This CDR3 has 12 amino acids. Germline values: CDR1 KGHSH, CDR2 LQKENI. The ends were cut back, 3 bases at V and 5 bases at J, with 7 bases in the middle. On this clonotype: The target antigen is unknown.

Study results and limitations: Only a small proportion of the clonotypes turned up in both the CD4 and the CD8 compartments, likely arising from convergent recombination. Weaker in magnitude, the secondary response showed a faster peak on day 5 versus 15. Highly abundant clonotypes carried over from the bulk population could end up in FACS-sorted repertoires as contaminants.

Synthesis of TCR cDNA relied on 5'RACE template switching, which attached a universal primer site and UMIs. MiXCR, applied by TCRdb to the 5' RACE reads, yields one record per CDR3 protein. The sample lists about 310,000 distinct CDR3 sequences, around 4% occurring once. V and J are TRBV18 and TRBJ2-5; unclear D gene. This clonotype was obtained from a man between 18 and 35 years old who received the YFV17D yellow fever vaccine. The sequencing here drew on PBMCs, taken on the day of the yellow fever booster vaccination. DNA for the CDR3: TGTGCCAGCTCACCCTTTGGGGAGACCCAGTACTTC. This gives the protein CASSPFGETQYF.